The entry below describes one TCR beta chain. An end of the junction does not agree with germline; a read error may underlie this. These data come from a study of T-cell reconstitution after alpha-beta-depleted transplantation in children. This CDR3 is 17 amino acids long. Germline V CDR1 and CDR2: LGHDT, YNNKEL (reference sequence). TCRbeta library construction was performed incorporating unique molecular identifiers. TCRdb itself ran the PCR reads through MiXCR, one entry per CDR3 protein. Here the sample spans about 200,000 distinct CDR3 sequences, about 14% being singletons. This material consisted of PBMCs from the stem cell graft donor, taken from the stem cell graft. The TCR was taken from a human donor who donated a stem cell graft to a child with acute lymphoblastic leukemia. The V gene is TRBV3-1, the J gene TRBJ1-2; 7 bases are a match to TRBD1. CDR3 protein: CASCQTRGRNANYGYTF. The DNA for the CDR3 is TGTGCCAGCTGCCAGACCAGGGGGAGGAACGCTAACTATGGCTACACCTTC.